The T cell receptor (beta chain) under discussion was sequenced for a study of Graves' ophthalmopathy and Graves' hyperthyroidism. Amplification targeted the TCR beta CDR3 regions, with RNA transcripts as the source material. First-round RT-PCR relied on HTBI primers, and a second-round multiplex PCR came next. TCRdb called the multiplex PCR reads again in MiXCR, with one record for every CDR3 protein. The table shows about 160,000 distinct CDR3 sequences, with over 35% occurring only once. Whole-study results and caveats: Discrimination between ophthalmopathy and stable hyperthyroidism by a 13-signature model showed about 85% sensitivity and roughly 80% specificity. Blood also carried most expanded thyroid clonotypes exceeding 0.001 frequency.

This clonotype was detected many times. The antigen remains unidentified. No donor had other autoimmune disease, uncontrolled infection, pregnancy or lactation. Isolation of PBMCs was performed using about 9 ml of fresh peripheral blood. The sample was peripheral blood. This clonotype was obtained from a woman aged 40 to 50 with Graves' ophthalmopathy.

Written as DNA, the CDR3 is TGTGCCTGGAGTCCTTGGACGGATACCTACGAGCAGTACTTC. It specifies CAWSPWTDTYEQYF. The chain links TRBV30 to TRBJ2-7; D gene ambiguous. There are 14 residues in the CDR3. Looked up from germline, CDR1 is GTSNPN and CDR2 is SVGIG (reference sequence). The V and J ends lost 2 bases and 2 bases respectively, with 13 bases between them.